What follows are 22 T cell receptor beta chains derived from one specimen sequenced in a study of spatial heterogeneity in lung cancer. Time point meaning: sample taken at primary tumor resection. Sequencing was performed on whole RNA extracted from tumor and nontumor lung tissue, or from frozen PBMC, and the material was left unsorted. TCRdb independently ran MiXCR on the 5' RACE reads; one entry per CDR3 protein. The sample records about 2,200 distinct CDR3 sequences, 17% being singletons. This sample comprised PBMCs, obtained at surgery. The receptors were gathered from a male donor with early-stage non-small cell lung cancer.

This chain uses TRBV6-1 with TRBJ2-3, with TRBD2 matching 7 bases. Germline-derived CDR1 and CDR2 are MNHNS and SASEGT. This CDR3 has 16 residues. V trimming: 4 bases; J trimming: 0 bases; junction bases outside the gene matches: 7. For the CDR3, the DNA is TGTGCCAGCAGTGGGGGGAGGGATCCTAGCACAGATACGCAGTATTTT. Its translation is CASSGGRDPSTDTQYF.

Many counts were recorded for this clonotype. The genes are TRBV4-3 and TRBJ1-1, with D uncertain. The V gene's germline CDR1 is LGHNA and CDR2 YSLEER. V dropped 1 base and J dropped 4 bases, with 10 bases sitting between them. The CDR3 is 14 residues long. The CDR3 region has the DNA TGCGCCAGCAGCCAAGGGCTCCTAGTCACTGAAGCTTTCTTT. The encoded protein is CASSQGLLVTEAFF.

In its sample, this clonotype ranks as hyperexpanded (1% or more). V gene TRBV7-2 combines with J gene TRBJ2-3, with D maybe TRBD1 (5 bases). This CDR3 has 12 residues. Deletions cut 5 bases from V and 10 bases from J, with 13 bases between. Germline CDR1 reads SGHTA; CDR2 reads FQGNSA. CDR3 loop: CASSVPRGAQYF. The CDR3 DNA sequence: TGTGCCAGCAGCGTCCCTAGGGGTGCGCAGTATTTT.

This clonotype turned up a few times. The CDR3 loop reads CASSPSGANVLTF. The CDR3 nucleotides read TGTGCCAGCAGCCCGTCAGGGGCCAACGTCCTGACTTTC. The chain uses TRBV9 and TRBJ2-6, with no clear D. V was trimmed by 4 bases and J by 4 bases, leaving 6 bases between them. From germline, CDR1 is SGDLS and CDR2 YYNGEE. This CDR3 is 13 amino acids long.

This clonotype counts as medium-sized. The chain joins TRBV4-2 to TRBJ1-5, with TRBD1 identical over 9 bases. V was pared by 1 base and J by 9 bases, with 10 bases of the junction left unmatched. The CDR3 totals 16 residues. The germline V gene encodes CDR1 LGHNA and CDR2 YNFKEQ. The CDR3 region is CASSQVGTGFPRPQHF. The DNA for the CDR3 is TGTGCCAGCAGCCAAGTGGGGACAGGGTTCCCCCGGCCCCAGCATTTT.

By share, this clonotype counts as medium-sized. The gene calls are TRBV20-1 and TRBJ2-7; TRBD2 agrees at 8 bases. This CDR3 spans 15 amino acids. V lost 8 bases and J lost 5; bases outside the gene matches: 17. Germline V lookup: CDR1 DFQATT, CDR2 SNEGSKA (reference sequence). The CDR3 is CSRRGGTGGPNEQYF. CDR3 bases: TGCAGTCGAAGGGGAGGAACGGGAGGGCCTAACGAGCAGTACTTC.

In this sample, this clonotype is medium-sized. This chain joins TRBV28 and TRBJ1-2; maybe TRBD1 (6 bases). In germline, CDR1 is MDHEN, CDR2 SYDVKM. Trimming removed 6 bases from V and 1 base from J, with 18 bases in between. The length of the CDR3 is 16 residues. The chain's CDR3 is CASRPPTGTLNYGYTF. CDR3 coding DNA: TGTGCCAGCAGGCCACCGACAGGAACCCTTAACTATGGCTACACCTTC.

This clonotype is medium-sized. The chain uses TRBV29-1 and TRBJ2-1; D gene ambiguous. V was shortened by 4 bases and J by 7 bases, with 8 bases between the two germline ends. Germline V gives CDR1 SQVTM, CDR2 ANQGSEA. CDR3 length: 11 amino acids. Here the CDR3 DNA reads TGCAGCGTTGTTGTATGGAATGAGCAGTTCTTC. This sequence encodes CSVVVWNEQFF.

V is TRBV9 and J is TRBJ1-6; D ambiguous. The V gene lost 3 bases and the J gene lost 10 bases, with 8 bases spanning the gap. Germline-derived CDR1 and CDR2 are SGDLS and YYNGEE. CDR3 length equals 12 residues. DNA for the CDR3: TGTGCCAGCAGCGGAACGGGGTCACCCCTCCACTTT. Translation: CASSGTGSPLHF. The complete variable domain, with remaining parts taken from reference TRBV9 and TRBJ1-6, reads DSGVTQTPKHLITATGQRVTLRCSPRSGDLSVYWYQQSLDQGLQFLIQYYNGEERAKGNILERFSAQQFPDLHSELNLSSLELGDSALYFCASSGTGSPLHFGNGTRLTVT.

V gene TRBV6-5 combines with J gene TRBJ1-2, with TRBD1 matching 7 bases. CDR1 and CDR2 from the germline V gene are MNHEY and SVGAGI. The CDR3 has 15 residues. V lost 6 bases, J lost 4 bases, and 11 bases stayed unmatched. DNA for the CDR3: TGTGCCAGCAGCCTTAGTACCGGGACAGTCTATGGCTACACCTTC. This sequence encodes CASSLSTGTVYGYTF.

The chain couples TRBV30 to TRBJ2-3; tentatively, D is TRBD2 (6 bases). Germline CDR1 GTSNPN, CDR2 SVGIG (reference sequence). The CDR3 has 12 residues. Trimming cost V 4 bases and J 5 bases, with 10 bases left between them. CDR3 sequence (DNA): TGTGCCTGGACAGGGCGGGGAGATACGCAGTATTTT. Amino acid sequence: CAWTGRGDTQYF.

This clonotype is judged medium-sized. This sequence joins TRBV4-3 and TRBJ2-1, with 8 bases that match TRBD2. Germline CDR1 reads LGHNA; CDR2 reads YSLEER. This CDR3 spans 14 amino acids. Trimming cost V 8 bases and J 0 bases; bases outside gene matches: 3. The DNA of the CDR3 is TGCGCCAGCGCGAGCGGGAGCTCCTACAATGAGCAGTTCTTC. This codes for CASASGSSYNEQFF.

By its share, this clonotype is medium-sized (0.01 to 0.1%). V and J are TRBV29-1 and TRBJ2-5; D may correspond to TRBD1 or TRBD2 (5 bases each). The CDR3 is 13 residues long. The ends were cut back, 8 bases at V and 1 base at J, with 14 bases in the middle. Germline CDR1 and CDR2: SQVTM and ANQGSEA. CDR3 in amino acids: CSSGEGPQETQYF. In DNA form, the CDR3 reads TGCAGCTCCGGAGAGGGGCCCCAAGAGACCCAGTACTTC.

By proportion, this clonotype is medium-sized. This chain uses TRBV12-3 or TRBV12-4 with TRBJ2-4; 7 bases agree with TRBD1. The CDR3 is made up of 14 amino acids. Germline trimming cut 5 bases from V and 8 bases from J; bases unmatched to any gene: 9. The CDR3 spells CASSPGQDGDIQYF. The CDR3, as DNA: TGTGCCAGCAGTCCCGGACAGGACGGGGACATTCAGTACTTC.

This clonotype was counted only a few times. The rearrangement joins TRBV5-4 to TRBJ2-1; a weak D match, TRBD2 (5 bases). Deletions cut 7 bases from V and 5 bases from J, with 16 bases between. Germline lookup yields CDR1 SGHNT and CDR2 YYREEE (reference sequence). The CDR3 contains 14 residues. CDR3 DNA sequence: TGTGCCAGCCGCCCGGAGGCGGCGGACAATGAGCAGTTCTTC. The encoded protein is CASRPEAADNEQFF.

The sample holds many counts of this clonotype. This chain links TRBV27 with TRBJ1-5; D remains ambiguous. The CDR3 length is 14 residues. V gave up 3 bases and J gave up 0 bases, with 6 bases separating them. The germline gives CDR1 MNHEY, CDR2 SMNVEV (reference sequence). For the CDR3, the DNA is TGTGCCAGCAGTTTCCAAAATAGCAATCAGCCCCAGCATTTT. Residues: CASSFQNSNQPQHF.

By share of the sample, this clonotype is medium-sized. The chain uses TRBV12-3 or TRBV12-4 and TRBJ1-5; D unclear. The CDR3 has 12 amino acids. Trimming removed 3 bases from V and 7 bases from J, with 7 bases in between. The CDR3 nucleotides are TGTGCCAGCAGTTTTTTGGGGCAGCCCCAGCATTTT. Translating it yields CASSFLGQPQHF.

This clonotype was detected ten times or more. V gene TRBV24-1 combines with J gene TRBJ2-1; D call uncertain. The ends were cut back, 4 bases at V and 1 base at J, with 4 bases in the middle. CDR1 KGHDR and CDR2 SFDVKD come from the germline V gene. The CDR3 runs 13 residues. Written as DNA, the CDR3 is TGTGCCACCAGTGACTATTCCTACAATGAGCAGTTCTTC. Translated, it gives CATSDYSYNEQFF.

CDR3 residues: CASSLSAGWSPLHF. The CDR3 DNA sequence: TGTGCCAGCAGTTTATCGGCAGGGTGGTCACCCCTCCACTTT. This chain joins TRBV27 and TRBJ1-6, with TRBD1 as a possible D gene (5 bases). In germline, CDR1 is MNHEY, CDR2 SMNVEV (reference sequence). CDR3 length: 14 residues. V was pared by 0 bases and J by 10 bases, with 10 bases between.

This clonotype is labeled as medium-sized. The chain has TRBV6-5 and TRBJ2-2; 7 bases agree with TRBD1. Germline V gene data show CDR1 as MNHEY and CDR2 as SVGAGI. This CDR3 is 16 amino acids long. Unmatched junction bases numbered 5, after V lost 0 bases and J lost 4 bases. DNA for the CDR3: TGTGCCAGCAGTTACTCGACAGGGTGGAGCACCGGGGAGCTGTTTTTT. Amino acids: CASSYSTGWSTGELFF.

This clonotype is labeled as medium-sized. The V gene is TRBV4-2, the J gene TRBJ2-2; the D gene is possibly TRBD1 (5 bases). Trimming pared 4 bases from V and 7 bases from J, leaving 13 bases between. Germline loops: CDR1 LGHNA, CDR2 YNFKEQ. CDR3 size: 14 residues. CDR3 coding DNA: TGTGCCAGCAGCCCGACCACTCAGGGCGGGGAGCTGTTTTTT. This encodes CASSPTTQGGELFF.

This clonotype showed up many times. CDR3 nucleotide sequence: TGCGCCAGCTCCACCCCGGGCTCCTACGAGCAGTACTTC. This codes for CASSTPGSYEQYF. The gene calls are TRBV23-1 and TRBJ2-7; no clear D gene. TRBV23-1 is given ORF status, its function remaining uncertain. The V and J ends lost 8 bases and 0 bases respectively, with 11 bases between them. CDR3 length: 13 amino acids.